Reported below is one T cell receptor (beta chain). Its target is unknown. Germline-derived CDR1 and CDR2 are SQVTM and ANQGSEA. The CDR3 is 13 amino acids. V was shortened by 3 bases and J by 1 base, with 10 bases between the two germline ends. TCRdb keeps only in-frame clones here, not all; method: immunoSEQ multiplex PCR. Of 150,000 to 200,000 clones listed, 90% to 95% are singletons. This sample was taken from a study of shared clonotypes between healthy human individuals. The study, taken as a whole, reports: In four donors, around 5.5% of naive CD4 clonotypes appeared in common. The sampled material consisted only of blood, and tissue repertoires are likely to differ.

Sequenced material: naive CD4+ T cells sorted from blood. Stated subset: CD45RA+ positively selected. This clonotype was sampled from a woman aged 30 to 39 in good health. This rearrangement joins TRBV29-1 to TRBJ2-7, with a weak D call TRBD2 (6 bases). CDR3 nucleotide sequence: TGCAGCGTTGAGCGACTAGATTCCTACGAGCAGTACTTC. Translating it yields CSVERLDSYEQYF.